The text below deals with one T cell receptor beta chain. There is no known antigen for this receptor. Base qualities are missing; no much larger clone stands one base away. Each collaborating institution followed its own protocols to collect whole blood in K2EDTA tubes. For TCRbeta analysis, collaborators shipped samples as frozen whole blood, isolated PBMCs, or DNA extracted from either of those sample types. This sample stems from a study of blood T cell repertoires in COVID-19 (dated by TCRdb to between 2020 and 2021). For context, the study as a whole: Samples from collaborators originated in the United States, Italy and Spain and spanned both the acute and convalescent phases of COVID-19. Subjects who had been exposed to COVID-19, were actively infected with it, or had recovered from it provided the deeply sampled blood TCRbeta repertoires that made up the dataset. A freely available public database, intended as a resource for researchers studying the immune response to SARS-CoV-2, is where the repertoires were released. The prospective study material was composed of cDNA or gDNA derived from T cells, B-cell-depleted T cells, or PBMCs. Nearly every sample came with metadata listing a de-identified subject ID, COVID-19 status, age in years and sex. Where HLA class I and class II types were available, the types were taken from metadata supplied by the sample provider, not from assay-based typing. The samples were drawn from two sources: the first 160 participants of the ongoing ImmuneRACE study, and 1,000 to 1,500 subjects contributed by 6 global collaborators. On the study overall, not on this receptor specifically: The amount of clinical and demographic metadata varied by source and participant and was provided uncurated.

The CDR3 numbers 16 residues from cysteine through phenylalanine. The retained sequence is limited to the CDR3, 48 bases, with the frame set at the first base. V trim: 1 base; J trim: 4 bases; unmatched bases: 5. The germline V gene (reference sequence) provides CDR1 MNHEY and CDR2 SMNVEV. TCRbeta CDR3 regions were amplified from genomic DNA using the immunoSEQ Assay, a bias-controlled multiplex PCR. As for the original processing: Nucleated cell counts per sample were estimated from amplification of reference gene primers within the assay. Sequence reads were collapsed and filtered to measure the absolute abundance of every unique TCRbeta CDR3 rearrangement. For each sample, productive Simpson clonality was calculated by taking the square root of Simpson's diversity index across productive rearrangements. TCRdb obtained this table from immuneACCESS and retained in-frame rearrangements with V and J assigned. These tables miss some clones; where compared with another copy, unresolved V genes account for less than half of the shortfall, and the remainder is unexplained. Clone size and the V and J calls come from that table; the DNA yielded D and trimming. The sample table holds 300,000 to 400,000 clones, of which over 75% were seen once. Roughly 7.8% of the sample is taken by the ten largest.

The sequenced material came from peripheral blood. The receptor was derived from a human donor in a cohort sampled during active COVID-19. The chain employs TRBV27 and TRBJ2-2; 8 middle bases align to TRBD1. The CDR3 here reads CASSLFAGQGTGELFF. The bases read TGTGCCAGCAGTTTATTCGCCGGACAGGGCACCGGGGAGCTGTTTTTT.